The rows below give T cell receptor beta chains drawn from one sample of a study of blood T cells in healthy people across ages. One entry per CDR3 protein, called by TCRdb with MiXCR from the 5' RACE reads. The data hold hundreds of thousands of distinct CDR3 sequences, with around 30% observed a single time. Sequencing was performed on blood. The receptor set was obtained from a woman of 80 years or more in good health. The CDR3 runs from the conserved cysteine through the conserved F or W. Fields, in order: CDR3 DNA, CDR3 protein, V gene, D gene, clone size, J gene. D genes are given only for firm matches. Only part of the rows carry a size: once, few, many, or a class if the clone is expanded.

TGTGCCAGCAGCCCCCGCCCGGGAGGGGAGACCCAGTACTTC | CASSPRPGGETQYF | TRBV13 | TRBD2 | many | TRBJ2-5
TGCGCCAGCAGCTTGGCCCCGCTCAATGAGCAGTTCTTC | CASSLAPLNEQFF | TRBV5-1 | - | - | TRBJ2-1
TGTGCCAGCAGGCCAGGACAAACCGGGGAGCTGTTTTTT | CASRPGQTGELFF | TRBV12-3/TRBV12-4 | - | - | TRBJ2-2
TGTGCCCGCTCAGGTGAAAGCTACGAGCAGTACTTC | CARSGESYEQYF | TRBV30 | - | many | TRBJ2-7
TGTGCCAGCAGCTTTTGGGGGGGGGCGTCCTACAATGAGCAGTTCTTC | CASSFWGGASYNEQFF | TRBV7-2 | - | few | TRBJ2-1
TGTGCCAGCAGTTTACAGGTCACGAGGAACACTGAAGCTTTCTTT | CASSLQVTRNTEAFF | TRBV12-3/TRBV12-4 | - | - | TRBJ1-1
TGTGCCAGCAGTCCAGGGCGGATGTTGGAAAAACTGTTTTTT | CASSPGRMLEKLFF | TRBV12-3/TRBV12-4 | - | few | TRBJ1-4
TGCAGTGCTGGGCCCCCCCGGGACAGGGGCTACAATGAGCAGTTCTTC | CSAGPPRDRGYNEQFF | TRBV20-1 | TRBD1 | once | TRBJ2-1
TGCAGTGCTAGAGTTGCCAGCGGGGGGGCCAAAAACATTCAGTACTTC | CSARVASGGAKNIQYF | TRBV20-1 | TRBD2 | few | TRBJ2-4
TGCAGTGCTAGAGGGAGGAGCGTAGGCACAGATACGCAGTATTTT | CSARGRSVGTDTQYF | TRBV20-1 | - | few | TRBJ2-3
TGTGCCAGCAGCCGTCCGGGGGGCTACGAGCAGTACTTC | CASSRPGGYEQYF | TRBV7-2 | TRBD2 | many | TRBJ2-7
TGTGCCAGCACCAACAAGGGATACAATGAGCAGTTCTTC | CASTNKGYNEQFF | TRBV11-3 | - | few | TRBJ2-1
TGTGCCACCAGCCCCTGGCCCACCGGGGCCAACGTCCTGACTTTC | CATSPWPTGANVLTF | TRBV24-1 | - | few | TRBJ2-6
TGTGCCAGCAGCTTAGCGCAAGGGACAGGGGAAGCTTTCTTT | CASSLAQGTGEAFF | TRBV7-9 | TRBD1 | - | TRBJ1-1
TGTGCCACTAAGGGGGGTCCCTCGTGCAGTGAGCAGTTCTTC | CATKGGPSCSEQFF | TRBV2 | - | - | TRBJ2-1
TGTGCCAGCAGCTTAGTGACCAGGGGGACGGAGACCCAGTACTTC | CASSLVTRGTETQYF | TRBV7-2 | TRBD1 | - | TRBJ2-5
TGTGCCAGCAGCGTGTCGACCCTCAGCCACAATGAGCAGTTCTTC | CASSVSTLSHNEQFF | TRBV9 | - | many | TRBJ2-1
TGCAGTGCTAGAGGACGGGAGAACACTGAAGCTTTCTTT | CSARGRENTEAFF | TRBV20-1 | - | - | TRBJ1-1
TGTGCCATCAGCAGGACAGGGTCAGATACGCAGTATTTT | CAISRTGSDTQYF | TRBV10-3 | TRBD1 | few | TRBJ2-3
TGCATCGGGGGGGGCAGGGGGCAATATGTCTATGGCTACACCTTC | CIGGGRGQYVYGYTF | TRBV20-1 | TRBD1 | - | TRBJ1-2
TGCGCCAGCAGCTTCAAAGCTGCCAATGAGCAGTTCTTC | CASSFKAANEQFF | TRBV5-1 | - | - | TRBJ2-1
TGTGCCAGCACACGGATGGGGGGACTCTCGAACACTGAAGCTTTCTTT | CASTRMGGLSNTEAFF | TRBV7-2 | - | many | TRBJ1-1
TGTGCCAGCAGCTTACTCCCTGCAACTAATGAAAAACTGTTTTTT | CASSLLPATNEKLFF | TRBV7-2 | - | - | TRBJ1-4
TGTGCCAGCAGCCCAGCCCTAGCGGGGGAAGAGACCCAGTACTTC | CASSPALAGEETQYF | TRBV11-2 | TRBD2 | once | TRBJ2-5
TGTGCCAGCAGCCGGTCCGGGACAGGGAATGGAGAGACCCAGTACTTC | CASSRSGTGNGETQYF | TRBV7-2 | TRBD1 | many | TRBJ2-5
TGTGCCAGCAGGGCAGCGGGGTCAGATACGCAGTATTTT | CASRAAGSDTQYF | TRBV12-3/TRBV12-4 | TRBD2 | many | TRBJ2-3
TGTGCCAGCAGCTTGGGGGACACCAATGAGCAGTTCTTC | CASSLGDTNEQFF | TRBV5-5 | - | many | TRBJ2-1
TGCAGTGCTAGAGGCTACAATACGGGACAGGGTGGGACTGAAGCTTTCTTT | CSARGYNTGQGGTEAFF | TRBV20-1 | TRBD1 | - | TRBJ1-1
TGCAGTGCTAGAGATAAGCAGGGGGCGACCTATGGCTACACCTTC | CSARDKQGATYGYTF | TRBV20-1 | TRBD1 | many | TRBJ1-2
TGCGCCAGCAGCCCCGGACAGAACCAAGAGACCCAGTACTTC | CASSPGQNQETQYF | TRBV5-1 | - | many | TRBJ2-5
TGTGCCAGCAGCTTAGTCGGCAGGGGGTCTAGACAAGAGACCCAGTACTTC | CASSLVGRGSRQETQYF | TRBV11-2 | TRBD1 | few | TRBJ2-5
TGCAGTGCTAGGAGGGAGGGGGGAGCGGCCCGTTACAATGAGCAGTTCTTC | CSARREGGAARYNEQFF | TRBV20-1 | - | - | TRBJ2-1
TGTGCCAGCAGCAACAGGGTTAGCTCCTACAATGAGCAGTTCTTC | CASSNRVSSYNEQFF | TRBV27 | - | many | TRBJ2-1
TGTGCCAGCAGACGACGGGGGACCGGGGAGACCCAGTACTTC | CASRRRGTGETQYF | TRBV6-2/TRBV6-3 | - | many | TRBJ2-5